This passage covers 17 T cell receptor beta chains from one sample sequenced in a study of T-cell memory formation after mild COVID-19. TCRdb re-called the 5' RACE reads through MiXCR, storing one row per CDR3 protein. This sample yields under 450,000 distinct CDR3 sequences, of which around an eighth are seen a single time; about 22% belongs to the top ten. The sequenced sample consisted of PBMCs or a T cell subset sorted from them (not recorded which). All receptors come from a man aged 18 to 30 who had mild COVID-19 (a few samples of this study predate the infection). Cell type and time point are not known.

This clonotype was seen only a few times. The chain employs TRBV6-5 and TRBJ2-3, with D unclear. The V end lost 5 bases, the J end lost 1 base, and 13 bases lay between the germline ends. The CDR3 totals 15 residues. Germline CDR1 and CDR2: MNHEY and SVGAGI. CDR3 sequence: CASSPNSPRTDTQYF. The CDR3, as DNA: TGTGCCAGCAGTCCTAACAGCCCCCGCACAGATACGCAGTATTTT.

This clonotype was detected ten times or more. J is TRBJ2-1 and V is TRBV10-3, with D perhaps matching TRBD2 (6 bases). Germline V gives CDR1 ENHRY, CDR2 SYGVKD. The CDR3 spans 15 residues. With 6 bases removed from V and 8 bases from J, the gap between germline ends came to 20 bases. CDR3: CAIRRDFLEGDEQFF. DNA of the CDR3: TGTGCCATCAGAAGGGACTTCCTTGAGGGAGATGAGCAGTTCTTC.

About this clonotype itself: This may be a read error, as it is one base from a much larger clone. V is TRBV30 and J is TRBJ2-1; TRBD2 might be the D (7 bases). Per the germline V gene, CDR1 is GTSNPN and CDR2 is SVGIG (reference sequence). V was clipped by 4 bases and J by 10 bases, with 17 bases between them. This CDR3 region has 13 residues. CDR3 residues: CAWTWGGASEQFF. The CDR3 nucleotides are TGTGCCTGGACATGGGGGGGCGCGTCCGAGCAGTTCTTC.

The V and J genes are TRBV5-8 and TRBJ2-1; D gene ambiguous. The V and J ends lost 7 bases and 3 bases respectively, with 14 bases between them. Germline-derived CDR1 and CDR2 are SGHTS and YDEGEE. The CDR3 totals 14 residues. In DNA, the CDR3 is TGTGCCAGCCGCCCAGGTGGGCACTACAATGAGCAGTTCTTC. Translated, it gives CASRPGGHYNEQFF.

The rearrangement joins TRBV7-9 to TRBJ2-7; 7 bases align to TRBD2. Germline CDR1 reads SEHNR; CDR2 reads FQNEAQ (reference sequence). The CDR3 consists of 15 residues. V gave up 4 bases and J gave up 2 bases; unmatched junction bases: 8. The CDR3 spells CASSSTGEGTYEQYF. The CDR3, as DNA: TGTGCCAGCAGCTCCACCGGGGAGGGCACCTACGAGCAGTACTTC.

V is TRBV7-2 and J is TRBJ2-7, with TRBD1 matching over 7 bases. The CDR3 is made up of 14 amino acids. Germline lookup yields CDR1 SGHTA and CDR2 FQGNSA. V was pared by 5 bases and J by 7 bases, with 11 bases of the junction left unmatched. CDR3 sequence (DNA): TGTGCCAGCAGCCCCTCGACAGGGAGTAGGGAGCAGTACTTC. Protein product: CASSPSTGSREQYF.

This clonotype occurred once. This may be a read error, as it is one base from a much larger clone. The chain carries TRBV12-3 or TRBV12-4 and TRBJ2-7; TRBD2 matches 8 bases. CDR3 length: 11 residues. Losses at the gene ends were 10 bases for V and 6 bases for J; bases not matched to a gene: 5. The DNA of the CDR3 is TGTGCCATCAGAGGGACTAGCGAGCAGTACGTC. This gives the protein CAIRGTSEQYV.

This clonotype was counted many times. This chain links TRBV11-2 with TRBJ2-5; D not certain. CDR1 and CDR2 (germline): SGHAT, FQNNGV. The CDR3 is 13 residues long. V lost 1 base and J lost 1, with 4 bases in between. Written as DNA, the CDR3 is TGTGCCAGCAGCTTAGCCCTCCAAGAGACCCAGTACTTC. Its protein is CASSLALQETQYF.

The V gene is TRBV20-1, the J gene TRBJ2-7; D is ambiguous. Trimming left V 0 bases short and J 0 bases short, with 6 bases between. The CDR3 contains 13 residues. The V gene's germline CDR1 is DFQATT and CDR2 SNEGSKA (reference sequence). As DNA, the CDR3 is TGCAGTGCTAGAGATCCTAGCTCCTACGAGCAGTACGTC. As protein: CSARDPSSYEQYV.

This clonotype has more than one count but fewer than ten. The V gene is TRBV7-9, the J gene TRBJ1-5; 10 bases agree with TRBD1. V lost 6 bases to trimming and J lost 4 bases; unmatched junction nucleotides: 15. Germline V gene lookup returns CDR1 SEHNR and CDR2 FQNEAQ (reference sequence). The CDR3 runs to 18 residues. The CDR3 nucleotides are TGTGCCAGCAGAGCCGGGACAGGGGCACCTCGGGGAAATCAGCCCCAGCATTTT. Translating gives CASRAGTGAPRGNQPQHF.

This clonotype was recorded many times. The J gene is TRBJ2-5, the V gene TRBV12-3 or TRBV12-4; TRBD2 aligns across 7 bases. The CDR3 has 13 residues. Trimming took 6 bases from V and 4 from J; bases not matched to a gene: 5. CDR3 sequence: CASSTGTTETQYF. CDR3 sequence (DNA): TGTGCCAGCAGCACCGGGACTACAGAGACCCAGTACTTC.

This clonotype has only a few counts. The V and J genes are TRBV5-8 and TRBJ2-5; 15 bases are a match to TRBD2. V was clipped by 4 bases and J by 1 base; unmatched bases: 5. The CDR3 is 17 residues long. Germline values: CDR1 SGHTS, CDR2 YDEGEE. Written as DNA, the CDR3 is TGTGCCAGCAGCCCCGGACTAGCGGGGGGGGGCCAAGAGACCCAGTACTTC. Translated, it gives CASSPGLAGGGQETQYF.

This clonotype was counted between two and nine times. This chain joins TRBV4-3 and TRBJ1-2; no definite D call. This CDR3 spans 15 amino acids. The V end was cut by 0 bases, the J end by 4 bases, with 12 bases between. Germline V lookup: CDR1 LGHNA, CDR2 YSLEER. The CDR3 DNA reads TGCGCCAGCAGCCAAGATCCGACGTTTGTCTATGGCTACACCTTC. It is translated as CASSQDPTFVYGYTF.

The gene calls are TRBV12-3 or TRBV12-4 and TRBJ2-5; TRBD1 might be the D (6 bases). The germline V and J ends were trimmed by 7 bases and 5 bases, with 17 bases remaining between them. This CDR3 contains 14 residues. The CDR3 coding sequence is TGTGCCAGCACTATGGACAGTTACGTGGAGACCCAGTACTTC. The encoded protein is CASTMDSYVETQYF.

In this sample, this clonotype turned up a few times. The CDR3 loop reads CASSTWTGNTIYF. The DNA of the CDR3 is TGTGCCAGTAGCACCTGGACTGGAAACACCATATATTTT. This chain uses TRBV19 with TRBJ1-3; no clear D. CDR3 size: 13 residues. V dropped 6 bases and J dropped 2 bases, with 8 bases sitting between them. Germline assignment: CDR1 LNHDA and CDR2 SQIVND (reference sequence).

The chain links TRBV12-3 or TRBV12-4 to TRBJ2-3, with 8 bases lining up with TRBD2. The CDR3 is 16 residues long. V was clipped by 5 bases and J by 2 bases; unmatched bases: 9. For the CDR3, the DNA is TGTGCCAGCAGTCCCTATAGCGGGGCTTACACAGATACGCAGTATTTT. Protein product: CASSPYSGAYTDTQYF.

This chain joins TRBV27 and TRBJ2-1; possible D gene TRBD1, 6 bases. The CDR3 totals 14 residues. Germline CDR1 MNHEY, CDR2 SMNVEV (reference sequence). V lost 5 bases and J lost 5, with 13 bases in between. DNA for the CDR3: TGTGCCAGCAGTACCCGGACAGAGGACAATGAGCAGTTCTTC. Protein sequence: CASSTRTEDNEQFF.